The 17 T cell receptor beta chains below come from one sample, sequenced in a study of T cells in Graves' hyperthyroidism and ophthalmopathy. RNA transcripts gave rise to amplified TCR beta CDR3 regions. When the TCR CDR3 underwent first-round RT-PCR, the HTBI primer set was used. MiXCR, applied by TCRdb to the multiplex PCR reads, yields one record per CDR3 protein. The table records almost 250,000 distinct CDR3 sequences, about 25% of them present only once. The specimen sequenced was blood. The receptors were gathered from a woman aged 40 to 49 with Graves' ophthalmopathy.

The chain uses TRBV12-3 or TRBV12-4 and TRBJ2-4, with 7 bases lining up with TRBD2. The CDR3 is made up of 16 amino acids. J was trimmed by 0 bases and V by 4 bases; bases with no gene match: 6. CDR3 protein: CASSYRAGIAKNIQYF. DNA for the CDR3: TGTGCCAGCAGTTACCGAGCGGGGATAGCCAAAAACATTCAGTACTTC.

This clonotype appeared many times. The chain links TRBV6-5 to TRBJ1-2; possibly TRBD1 for D (5 bases). Germline-derived CDR1 and CDR2 are MNHEY and SVGAGI. Trimming stripped 6 bases from V and 2 bases from J, with 13 bases between. The CDR3 loop spans 14 amino acids. CDR3 sequence reads: CASRLGASNYGYTF. DNA for the CDR3: TGTGCCAGCAGGCTAGGGGCCTCCAACTATGGCTACACCTTC.

This clonotype was counted ten times or more. This CDR3 fails to terminate in the conserved phenylalanine or tryptophan, so it likely reflects a read error. The rearrangement links TRBV12-3 or TRBV12-4 to TRBJ1-2, with a possible D match to TRBD1 (6 bases). Trimming cost V 1 base and J 3 bases, with 9 bases left between them. The CDR3 is 14 amino acids. CDR3 in DNA: TGTGCCAGCAGTTTAGAAGCAGGGGACTATGGCTACACCCTC. This codes for CASSLEAGDYGYTL.

The table lists this clonotype with many counts. The chain links TRBV30 to TRBJ1-1; D remains unclear. V shed 7 bases and J shed 4 bases, with 13 bases lying between them. The germline CDR1 and CDR2 sequences are GTSNPN and SVGIG (reference sequence). The CDR3 runs 12 residues. In DNA form, the CDR3 reads TGTGCCTTCGGAGTCTCCGGCACTGAAGCTTTCTTT. The encoded protein is CAFGVSGTEAFF.

This clonotype was counted at least ten times. This rearrangement joins TRBV19 to TRBJ2-6; 9 nucleotides agree with TRBD1. The CDR3 contains 18 residues. The ends lost 2 bases at V and 2 bases at J; junction bases unmatched: 7. Germline lookup yields CDR1 LNHDA and CDR2 SQIVND (reference sequence). Here the CDR3 reads CASSISRTGEAGANVLTF. The CDR3 nucleotides are TGTGCCAGTAGTATATCCAGGACAGGGGAAGCTGGGGCCAACGTCCTGACTTTC.

This clonotype was recorded at least ten times. J is TRBJ2-7 and V is TRBV3-1; TRBD1 matches 9 bases. Per germline, CDR1 LGHDT and CDR2 YNNKEL (reference sequence). The trim removed 4 bases at V and 2 bases at J, leaving 12 bases unmatched. CDR3 size: 17 residues. The CDR3 is CASSRGMPGQGTYEQYF. CDR3 DNA sequence: TGTGCCAGCAGCCGTGGGATGCCGGGACAGGGTACCTACGAGCAGTACTTC.

This clonotype was seen at least ten times. At one end the junction does not follow the germline gene, possibly because of a read error. The rearrangement links TRBV28 to TRBJ2-7, with TRBD2 matching over 10 bases. Germline V gene data show CDR1 as MDHEN and CDR2 as SYDVKM. This CDR3 has 15 amino acids. Written as DNA, the CDR3 is TGTGCCAGCAGTTTAACGCTAGCGGGGGCCTACGAGCAATACTTC. Protein sequence: CASSLTLAGAYEQYF.

The table lists this clonotype with many counts. The rearrangement links TRBV5-1 to TRBJ2-7; 15 bases are a match to TRBD2. The CDR3 extends over 14 amino acids. Germline V gene sequence: CDR1 SGHRS, CDR2 YFSETQ. The V and J ends lost 1 base and 9 bases, in that order; junction bases with no gene match: 2. CDR3 sequence (DNA): TGCGCCAGCAGCTTGTCGGGACTAGCGGGAGGGCAGTACTTC. Translation: CASSLSGLAGGQYF.

The sample holds many counts of this clonotype. The J gene is TRBJ1-6, the V gene TRBV28; 7 positions match TRBD1. Losses at the gene ends were 0 bases for V and 7 bases for J; bases not matched to a gene: 6. The CDR3 runs 16 residues. Looked up from germline, CDR1 is MDHEN and CDR2 is SYDVKM. CDR3 protein: CASSLWTTGRNSPLHF. The CDR3 nucleotides are TGTGCCAGCAGTTTATGGACGACAGGGAGAAATTCACCCCTCCACTTT.

The chain employs TRBV9 and TRBJ2-5, with 11 bases aligning to TRBD2. Germline V gene data show CDR1 as SGDLS and CDR2 as YYNGEE. The CDR3 sequence is 15 residues long. V was pared by 3 bases and J by 0 bases, with 1 base of the junction left unmatched. The CDR3 loop is CASSGLAGHQETQYF. The CDR3 nucleotides are TGTGCCAGCAGCGGACTAGCGGGACACCAAGAGACCCAGTACTTC.

CDR3 residues: CASSLLAETYEQYF. CDR3 DNA sequence: TGTGCCAGCAGCCTACTAGCAGAGACCTACGAGCAGTACTTC. The rearrangement links TRBV27 to TRBJ2-7; a possible D gene is TRBD2 (6 bases). The CDR3 sequence is 14 residues long. Germline V gives CDR1 MNHEY, CDR2 SMNVEV (reference sequence). Trimming took 6 bases from V and 2 from J, leaving 14 bases between them.

Many counts were recorded for this clonotype. The chain uses TRBV12-3 or TRBV12-4 and TRBJ2-2; 7 bases agree with TRBD2. Unmatched junction bases numbered 11, after V lost 2 bases and J lost 5 bases. This CDR3 has 17 residues. The CDR3 DNA reads TGTGCCAGCAGTTTATTAGCGGGCCCTGGGAAAACCGGGGAGCTGTTTTTT. Protein product: CASSLLAGPGKTGELFF.

This clonotype appeared many times. The J gene is TRBJ2-7, the V gene TRBV9; no clear D gene. This CDR3 has 15 amino acids. Germline assignment: CDR1 SGDLS and CDR2 YYNGEE. V dropped 4 bases and J dropped 2 bases, with 16 bases sitting between them. CDR3 loop: CASSPHDRPPYEQYF. CDR3 DNA sequence: TGTGCCAGCAGCCCCCATGACCGGCCTCCCTACGAGCAGTACTTC.

This clonotype has ten or more counts. The gene calls are TRBV4-1 and TRBJ1-1; D is ambiguous. V lost 1 base to trimming and J lost 7 bases, with 13 bases between them. The CDR3 covers 14 residues. CDR1 MGHRA and CDR2 YSYEKL come from the germline V gene. CDR3 loop: CASSQVGLTNEAFF. The CDR3, as DNA: TGCGCCAGCAGCCAAGTAGGGCTCACAAATGAAGCTTTCTTT.

V is TRBV6-2 or TRBV6-3 and J is TRBJ2-7; D gene ambiguous. Trimming cost V 7 bases and J 3 bases, with 13 bases left between them. The CDR3 contains 13 residues. Germline lookup yields CDR1 MNHEY and CDR2 SVGEGT. CDR3 amino acids: CASTKSRYYEQYF. In DNA, the CDR3 is TGTGCCAGCACTAAGTCGAGGTACTACGAGCAGTACTTC.

The chain employs TRBV15 and TRBJ2-5; D is undetermined. V lost 0 bases and J 5 bases, leaving 10 bases between the germline ends. Germline lookup yields CDR1 LNHNV and CDR2 YYDKDF (reference sequence). This CDR3 region has 14 residues. DNA of the CDR3: TGTGCCACCAGCAGAGATAAAGCGCAGGAGACCCAGTACTTC. Protein sequence: CATSRDKAQETQYF.

The table lists this clonotype with many counts. V usage is TRBV6-1 and J usage is TRBJ1-1; D not certain. The V gene's germline CDR1 is MNHNS and CDR2 SASEGT. Trimming shortened V by 2 bases and J by 4 bases, and 8 bases separated the two germline ends. The CDR3 length is 13 residues. The CDR3 DNA is TGTGCCAGCAGTGAACGGGTAGCCACTGAAGCTTTCTTT. It yields the protein CASSERVATEAFF.